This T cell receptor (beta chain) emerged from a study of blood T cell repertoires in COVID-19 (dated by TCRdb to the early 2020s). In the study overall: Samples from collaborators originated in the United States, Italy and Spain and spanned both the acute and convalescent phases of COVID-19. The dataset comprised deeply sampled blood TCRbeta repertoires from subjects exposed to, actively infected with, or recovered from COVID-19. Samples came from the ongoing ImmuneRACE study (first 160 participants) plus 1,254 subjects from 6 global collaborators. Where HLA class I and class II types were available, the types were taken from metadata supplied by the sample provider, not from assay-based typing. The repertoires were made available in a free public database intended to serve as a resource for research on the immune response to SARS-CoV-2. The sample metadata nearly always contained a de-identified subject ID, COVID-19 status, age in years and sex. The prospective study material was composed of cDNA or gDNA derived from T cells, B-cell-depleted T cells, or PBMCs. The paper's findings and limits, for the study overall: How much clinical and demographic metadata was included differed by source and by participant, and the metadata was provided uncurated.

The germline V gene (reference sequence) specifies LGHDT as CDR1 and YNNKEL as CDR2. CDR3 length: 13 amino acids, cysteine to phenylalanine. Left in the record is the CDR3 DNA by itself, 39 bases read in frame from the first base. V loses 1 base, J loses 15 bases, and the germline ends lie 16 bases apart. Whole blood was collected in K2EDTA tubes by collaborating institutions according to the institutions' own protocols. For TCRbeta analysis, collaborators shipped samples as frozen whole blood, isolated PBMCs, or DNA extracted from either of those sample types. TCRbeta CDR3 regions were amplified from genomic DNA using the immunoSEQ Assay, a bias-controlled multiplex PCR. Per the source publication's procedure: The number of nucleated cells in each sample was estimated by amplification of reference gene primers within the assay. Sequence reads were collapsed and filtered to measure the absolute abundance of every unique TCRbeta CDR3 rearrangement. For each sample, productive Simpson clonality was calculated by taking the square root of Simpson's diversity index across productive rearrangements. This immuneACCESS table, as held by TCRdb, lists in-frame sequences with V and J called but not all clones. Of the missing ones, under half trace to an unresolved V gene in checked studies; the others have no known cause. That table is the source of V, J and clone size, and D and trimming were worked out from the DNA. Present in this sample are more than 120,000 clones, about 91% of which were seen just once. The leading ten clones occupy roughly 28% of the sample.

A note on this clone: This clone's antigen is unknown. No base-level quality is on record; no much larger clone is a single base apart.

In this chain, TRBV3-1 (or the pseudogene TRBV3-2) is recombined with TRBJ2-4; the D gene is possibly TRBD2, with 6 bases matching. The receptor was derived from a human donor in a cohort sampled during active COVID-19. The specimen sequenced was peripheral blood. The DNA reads TGTGCCAGCAGCCAAGTAGGAGGGGCGGACCGGTACTTC. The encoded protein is CASSQVGGADRYF.